The clone carrying this T cell receptor (beta chain) was recorded at least ten times. The sample originates from a study of identical twins. Per the germline V gene, CDR1 is SGHRS and CDR2 is YFSETQ. The CDR3 runs to 15 residues. V was cut by 0 bases and J by 5 bases, with 13 bases left in between. TCRdb fed the 5' RACE reads into MiXCR, producing one record per CDR3 protein. The sample contains under 900,000 distinct CDR3 sequences, roughly 12% of which appear only once. Among all donors, each was a healthy Caucasian. The data were also submitted as part of a second study, on yellow fever vaccine responses in identical twins.

Sequenced: PBMCs. This sequence was found in a young woman in good health. The V call is TRBV5-1, the J call TRBJ2-3, with D perhaps matching TRBD1 or TRBD2 (5 bases each). Here the CDR3 DNA reads TGCGCCAGCAGCTTGGGAAGGGACCAAGGAGATACGCAGTATTTT. It specifies CASSLGRDQGDTQYF.